This T cell receptor beta chain stems from a study of T-cell memory formation after mild COVID-19. Whole-study results and caveats: There was no confirmation that second-wave clones peaking on day 37 were SARS-CoV-2 specific.

Trimming pared 1 base from V and 1 base from J, leaving 10 bases between. The CDR3 spans 15 residues. Germline loops: CDR1 LNHNV, CDR2 YYDKDF (reference sequence). A remark on this clonotype: What it binds is unknown.

TCRdb used MiXCR to reprocess the 5' RACE reads, holding one entry per CDR3 protein. The top ten hold 7% to 9.5% of the sample, which has around 400,000 distinct CDR3 sequences, 24% seen once. The sequenced material came from PBMCs or a T cell subset sorted from them (not recorded which). This TCR derives from an adult woman who had mild COVID-19 (a few samples of this study predate the infection). Cell type and time point are not known. J is TRBJ2-5 and V is TRBV15; no clear D. CDR3 in amino acids: CATSRGGRLQETQYF. In DNA, the CDR3 is TGTGCCACCAGCAGAGGGGGAAGACTCCAAGAGACCCAGTACTTC.